The subject of this entry is one T cell receptor (beta chain). The data belong to a study of blood T cell repertoires in COVID-19. The assay was immunoSEQ multiplex PCR, and TCRdb's table has in-frame clones only and misses some. Of under 200,000 clones listed, 84% are singletons. CDR3 length equals 15 residues. In germline, CDR1 is SGHRS, CDR2 YFSETQ. J lost 1 base, V lost 2 bases, and 2 bases had no gene match. Sequencing was done on a sample of PBMCs or T cells enriched from blood (not recorded which). This receptor was taken from a woman in her twenties or thirties who had been exposed to COVID-19. The chain employs TRBV5-1 and TRBJ2-2; 7 bases line up with TRBD1. Written as DNA, the CDR3 is TGCGCCAGCAGCTTTACAGGGGAGAACACCGGGGAGCTGTTTTTT. This codes for CASSFTGENTGELFF.